Shown below are 14 T cell receptor beta chains from a single sample sequenced in a study of blood T cell repertoires in COVID-19. Repertoires were generated with immunoSEQ multiplex PCR, while TCRdb's copy carries only in-frame clones and drops some. Found here are 60,000 to 65,000 clones, over 75% of them singletons; the top ten hold 3.5% to 4.5%. The specimen was peripheral blood. These TCRs come from a middle-aged man with active COVID-19.

The chain recombines TRBV14 with TRBJ1-6; possible D gene TRBD1, 5 bases. Deletions cut 4 bases from V and 5 bases from J, with 15 bases between. The CDR3 contains 16 residues. Germline CDR1 reads SGHDN; CDR2 reads FVKESK. The CDR3 here is CASSLRQNSNNSPLHF. CDR3 coding DNA: TGTGCCAGCAGCCTAAGACAGAACTCAAATAATTCACCCCTCCACTTT.

The J gene is TRBJ2-3, the V gene TRBV14; 10 bases agree with TRBD2. The CDR3 is made up of 16 amino acids. The germline V gene has CDR1 SGHDN and CDR2 FVKESK. After removal of 5 bases from V and 4 bases from J, the junction contained 9 bases not matched to a gene. The DNA of the CDR3 is TGTGCCAGCAGCGCAGCGGGGGGGCATCGGGCAGATACGCAGTATTTT. This sequence encodes CASSAAGGHRADTQYF.

The rearrangement links TRBV12-3 or TRBV12-4 to TRBJ1-2, with D uncertain. The CDR3 has 13 amino acids. V was pared by 3 bases and J by 8 bases, with 13 bases between. CDR3 in amino acids: CASSLGRIHGYTF. CDR3 sequence (DNA): TGTGCCAGCAGTTTGGGCAGGATCCACGGCTACACCTTC.

The gene calls are TRBV27 and TRBJ1-5; D call uncertain. From germline, CDR1 is MNHEY and CDR2 SMNVEV (reference sequence). The CDR3 consists of 15 residues. V lost 7 bases to trimming and J lost 2 bases, with 15 bases between them. This CDR3 is CASTPGGLGNQPQHF. CDR3 sequence (DNA): TGTGCCAGCACCCCGGGAGGGCTCGGCAATCAGCCCCAGCATTTT.

The gene calls are TRBV3-1 (or the pseudogene TRBV3-2) and TRBJ2-1, with a possible D match to TRBD1 (5 bases). Germline loops: CDR1 LGHDT, CDR2 YNNKEL (reference sequence). V lost 4 bases and J lost 2, with 12 bases in between. The CDR3 has 15 residues. CDR3 amino acids: CASSPGQGAYNEQFF. The CDR3 coding sequence is TGTGCCAGCAGCCCCGGGCAGGGCGCCTACAATGAGCAGTTCTTC.

For the CDR3, the DNA is TGTGCCAGCTCACCTAGGGACAGCCAGACCCAGTACTTC. Residues: CASSPRDSQTQYF. V gene TRBV18 combines with J gene TRBJ2-5; 7 bases map to TRBD1. The CDR3 is made up of 13 amino acids. Germline CDR1 and CDR2: KGHSH and LQKENI. Trimming cost V 3 bases and J 6 bases; bases outside gene matches: 4.

CDR3 amino acids: CASSLWGGDDTEAFF. CDR3 sequence (DNA): TGTGCCAGCAGCCTTTGGGGGGGCGATGACACTGAAGCTTTCTTT. The chain recombines TRBV3-1 (or the pseudogene TRBV3-2) with TRBJ1-1, with a possible D match to TRBD1 (6 bases). This CDR3 is 15 amino acids long. V lost 4 bases and J 3 bases, leaving 15 bases between the germline ends. CDR1 and CDR2 from the germline V gene are LGHDT and YNNKEL (reference sequence).

V is TRBV19 and J is TRBJ1-1; D may be TRBD1 (5 bases). Germline lookup yields CDR1 LNHDA and CDR2 SQIVND (reference sequence). Trimming removed 2 bases from V and 0 bases from J, with 16 bases in between. The CDR3 is 17 residues long. The CDR3 DNA sequence: TGTGCCAGTAGTATACAGGGAGGGTTCGGGATGAACACTGAAGCTTTCTTT. This translates into CASSIQGGFGMNTEAFF.

The rearrangement links TRBV18 to TRBJ1-2; no clear D. CDR1 and CDR2 (germline): KGHSH, LQKENI. The CDR3 is made up of 13 amino acids. V lost 4 bases to trimming and J lost 7 bases, with 13 bases between them. This CDR3 is CASSLKREAGYTF. Here the CDR3 DNA reads TGTGCCAGCTCACTAAAGAGAGAGGCTGGCTACACCTTC.

The CDR3 sequence is CASGLGPGGGRSGTDTQYF. The CDR3, as DNA: TGTGCTAGTGGTTTGGGCCCTGGGGGGGGACGATCGGGCACAGATACGCAGTATTTT. The chain joins TRBV12-5 to TRBJ2-3, with 7 bases matching TRBD2. This CDR3 is built from 19 residues. The J segment lost 1 base and the V segment lost 1 base, leaving 14 bases of the junction unmatched. Per the germline V gene, CDR1 is LGHNT and CDR2 is FRNRAP.

The chain employs TRBV3-1 (or the pseudogene TRBV3-2) and TRBJ1-2; a weak D match, TRBD1 (6 bases). The CDR3 runs 16 residues. Trimming took 1 base from V and 4 from J, leaving 16 bases between them. CDR1 is LGHDT and CDR2 is YNNKEL in the germline V gene (reference sequence). The CDR3 region is CASSQVGTTGTYGYTF. The CDR3 DNA is TGTGCCAGCAGCCAAGTGGGAACGACAGGAACCTATGGCTACACCTTC.

The DNA of the CDR3 is TGCGCCAGCAGACCGGGGCTCGGGGGGCAACAGCCCCAGCATTTT. This encodes CASRPGLGGQQPQHF. The chain links TRBV4-1 to TRBJ1-5; a possible D gene is TRBD1 (6 bases). From germline, CDR1 is MGHRA and CDR2 YSYEKL. There are 15 residues in the CDR3. Between the trimmed V and J ends, which lost 6 bases and 7 bases, there was a span of 19 bases.

The chain joins TRBV4-1 to TRBJ1-1; D call uncertain. The length of the CDR3 is 16 residues. V shed 1 base and J shed 4 bases, with 16 bases lying between them. Germline lookup yields CDR1 MGHRA and CDR2 YSYEKL. CDR3 in DNA: TGCGCCAGCAGCCAAGTCGGCGATAGGGAGGCCACTGAAGCTTTCTTT. Amino acid sequence: CASSQVGDREATEAFF.

V usage is TRBV7-9 and J usage is TRBJ1-6, with D possibly matching TRBD1 (5 bases). V lost 4 bases and J lost 7, with 8 bases in between. This CDR3 spans 13 amino acids. CDR1 and CDR2 from the germline V gene are SEHNR and FQNEAQ (reference sequence). CDR3 residues: CASSWDWNSPLHF. The CDR3 DNA is TGTGCCAGCAGCTGGGACTGGAATTCACCCCTCCACTTT.